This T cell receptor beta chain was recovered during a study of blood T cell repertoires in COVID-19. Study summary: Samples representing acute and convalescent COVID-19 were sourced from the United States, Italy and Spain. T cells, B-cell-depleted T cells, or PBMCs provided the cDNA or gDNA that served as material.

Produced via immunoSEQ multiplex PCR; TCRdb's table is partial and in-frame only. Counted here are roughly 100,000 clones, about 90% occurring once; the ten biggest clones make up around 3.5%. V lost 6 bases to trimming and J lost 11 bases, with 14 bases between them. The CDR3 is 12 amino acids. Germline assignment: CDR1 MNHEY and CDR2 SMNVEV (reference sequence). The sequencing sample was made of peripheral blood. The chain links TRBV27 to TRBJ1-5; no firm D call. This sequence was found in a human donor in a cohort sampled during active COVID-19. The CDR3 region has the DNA TGTGCCAGCAGCCCCTCGGGTCTAGCCCAGCATTTT. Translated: CASSPSGLAQHF.